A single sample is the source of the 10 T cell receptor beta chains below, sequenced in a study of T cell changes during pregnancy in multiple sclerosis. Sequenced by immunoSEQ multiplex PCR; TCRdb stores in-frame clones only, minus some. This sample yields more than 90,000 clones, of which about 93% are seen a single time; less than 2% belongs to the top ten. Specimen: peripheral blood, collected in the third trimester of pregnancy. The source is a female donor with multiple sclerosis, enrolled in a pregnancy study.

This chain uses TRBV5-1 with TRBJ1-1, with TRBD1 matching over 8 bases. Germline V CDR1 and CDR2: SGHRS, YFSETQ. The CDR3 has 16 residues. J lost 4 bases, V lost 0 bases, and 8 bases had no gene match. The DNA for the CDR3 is TGCGCCAGCAGCTTGGAAGTTGGGACAGGCAGCACTGAAGCTTTCTTT. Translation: CASSLEVGTGSTEAFF.

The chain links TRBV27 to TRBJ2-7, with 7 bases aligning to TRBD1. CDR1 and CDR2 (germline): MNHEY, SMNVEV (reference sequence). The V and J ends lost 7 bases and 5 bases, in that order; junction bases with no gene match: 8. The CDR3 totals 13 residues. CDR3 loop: CASKLQGPHEQYF. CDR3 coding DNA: TGTGCCAGCAAGCTACAGGGGCCCCACGAGCAGTACTTC.

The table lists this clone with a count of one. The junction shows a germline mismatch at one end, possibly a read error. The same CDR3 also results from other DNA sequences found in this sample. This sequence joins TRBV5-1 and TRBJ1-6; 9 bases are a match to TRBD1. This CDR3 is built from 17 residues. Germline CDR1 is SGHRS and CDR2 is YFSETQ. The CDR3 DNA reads TGCGCTAGCAGCTTGGGGCTTGGACAGGGGAAGAATTCACCCCTCCACTTT. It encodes CASSLGLGQGKNSPLHF.

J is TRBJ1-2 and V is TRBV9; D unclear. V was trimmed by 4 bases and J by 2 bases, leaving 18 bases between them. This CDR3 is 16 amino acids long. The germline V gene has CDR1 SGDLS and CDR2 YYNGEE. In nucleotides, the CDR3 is TGTGCCAGCAGCCAAAGCGATCGGGTAGCGAACTATGGCTACACCTTC. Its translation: CASSQSDRVANYGYTF.

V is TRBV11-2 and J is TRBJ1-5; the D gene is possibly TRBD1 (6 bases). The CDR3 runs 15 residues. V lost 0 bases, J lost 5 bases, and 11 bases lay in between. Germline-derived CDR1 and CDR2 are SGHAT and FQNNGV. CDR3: CASSLEGQGHQPQHF. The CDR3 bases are TGTGCCAGCAGCTTAGAGGGACAAGGACATCAGCCCCAGCATTTT.

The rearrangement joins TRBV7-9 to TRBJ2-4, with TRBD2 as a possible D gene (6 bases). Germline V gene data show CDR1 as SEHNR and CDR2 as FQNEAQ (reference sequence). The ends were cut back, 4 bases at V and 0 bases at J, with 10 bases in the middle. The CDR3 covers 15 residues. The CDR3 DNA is TGTGCCAGCAGCTCCCGCGGGGAAGCCAAAAACATTCAGTACTTC. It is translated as CASSSRGEAKNIQYF.

The CDR3 here is CASSRRDRAYEQYF. In DNA form, the CDR3 reads TGTGCCAGTAGCCGTAGGGACAGGGCCTACGAGCAGTACTTC. V gene TRBV19 combines with J gene TRBJ2-7; 9 positions match TRBD1. Germline values: CDR1 LNHDA, CDR2 SQIVND (reference sequence). Trimming took 6 bases from V and 2 from J; bases not matched to a gene: 5. The CDR3 is made up of 14 amino acids.

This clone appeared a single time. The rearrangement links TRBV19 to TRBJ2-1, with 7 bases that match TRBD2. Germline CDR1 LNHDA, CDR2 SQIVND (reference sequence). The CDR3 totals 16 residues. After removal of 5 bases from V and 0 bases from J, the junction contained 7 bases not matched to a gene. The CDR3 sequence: CASSPTGLSSYNEQFF. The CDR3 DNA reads TGTGCCAGTAGTCCTACGGGACTAAGCTCCTACAATGAGCAGTTCTTC.

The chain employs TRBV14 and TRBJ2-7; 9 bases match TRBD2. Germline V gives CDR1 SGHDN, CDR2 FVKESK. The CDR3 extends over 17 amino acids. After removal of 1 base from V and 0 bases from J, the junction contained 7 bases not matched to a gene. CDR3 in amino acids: CASSQALLAGISYEQYF. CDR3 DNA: TGTGCCAGCAGCCAAGCCCTCCTAGCGGGGATCTCCTACGAGCAGTACTTC.

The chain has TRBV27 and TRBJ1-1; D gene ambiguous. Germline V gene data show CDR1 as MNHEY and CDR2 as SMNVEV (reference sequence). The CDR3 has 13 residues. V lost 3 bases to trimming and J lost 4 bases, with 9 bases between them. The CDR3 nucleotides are TGTGCCAGCAGTTTTGCAGCGGGCACTGAAGCTTTCTTT. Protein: CASSFAAGTEAFF.